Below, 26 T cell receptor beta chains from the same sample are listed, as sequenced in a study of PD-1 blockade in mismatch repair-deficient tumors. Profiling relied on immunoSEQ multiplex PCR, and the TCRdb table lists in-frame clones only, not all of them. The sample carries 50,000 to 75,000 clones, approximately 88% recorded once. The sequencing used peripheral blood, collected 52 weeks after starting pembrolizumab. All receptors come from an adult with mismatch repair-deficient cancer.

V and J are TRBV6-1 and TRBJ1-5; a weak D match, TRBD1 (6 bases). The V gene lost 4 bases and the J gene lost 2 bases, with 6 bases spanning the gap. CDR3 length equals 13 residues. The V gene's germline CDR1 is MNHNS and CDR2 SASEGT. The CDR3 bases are TGTGCCAGCAGTGGGACAGGCAATCAGCCCCAGCATTTT. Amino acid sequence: CASSGTGNQPQHF.

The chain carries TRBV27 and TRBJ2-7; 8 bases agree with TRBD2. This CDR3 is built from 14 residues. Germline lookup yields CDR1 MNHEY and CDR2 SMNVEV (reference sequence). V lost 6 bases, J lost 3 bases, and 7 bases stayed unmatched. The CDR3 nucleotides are TGTGCCAGCAGCCTCTTAACTAGCGGCTACGAGCAGTACTTC. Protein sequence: CASSLLTSGYEQYF.

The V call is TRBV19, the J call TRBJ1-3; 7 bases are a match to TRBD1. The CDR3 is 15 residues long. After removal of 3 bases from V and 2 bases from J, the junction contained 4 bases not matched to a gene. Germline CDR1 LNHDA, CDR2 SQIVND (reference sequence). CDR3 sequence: CASSIADRAGNTIYF. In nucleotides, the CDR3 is TGTGCCAGTAGTATCGCCGACAGGGCTGGAAACACCATATATTTT.

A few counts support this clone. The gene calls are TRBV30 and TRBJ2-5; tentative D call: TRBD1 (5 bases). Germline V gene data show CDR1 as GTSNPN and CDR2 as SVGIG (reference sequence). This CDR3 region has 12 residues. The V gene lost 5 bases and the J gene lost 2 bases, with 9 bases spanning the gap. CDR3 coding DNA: TGTGCCTGGGGGCAGGGTCAAGAGACCCAGTACTTC. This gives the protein CAWGQGQETQYF.

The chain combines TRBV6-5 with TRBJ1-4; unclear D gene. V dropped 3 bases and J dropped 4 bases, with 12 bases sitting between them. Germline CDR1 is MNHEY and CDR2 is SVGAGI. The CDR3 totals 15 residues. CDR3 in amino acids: CASSYGGRVNEKLFF. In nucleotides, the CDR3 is TGTGCCAGCAGTTATGGTGGCAGAGTTAATGAAAAACTGTTTTTT.

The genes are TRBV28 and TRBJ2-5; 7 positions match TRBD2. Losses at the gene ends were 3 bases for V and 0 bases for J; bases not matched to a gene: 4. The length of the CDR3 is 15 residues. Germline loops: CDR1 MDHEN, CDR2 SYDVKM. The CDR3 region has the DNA TGTGCCAGCAGTTTTCAGCGGGACCACCAAGAGACCCAGTACTTC. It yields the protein CASSFQRDHQETQYF.

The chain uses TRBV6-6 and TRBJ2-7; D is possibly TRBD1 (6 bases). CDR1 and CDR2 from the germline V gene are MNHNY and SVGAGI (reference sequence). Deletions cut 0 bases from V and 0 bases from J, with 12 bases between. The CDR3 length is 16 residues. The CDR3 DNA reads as TGTGCCAGCAGTTACTCCGGACAGTTAAGCTCCTACGAGCAGTACTTC. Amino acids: CASSYSGQLSSYEQYF.

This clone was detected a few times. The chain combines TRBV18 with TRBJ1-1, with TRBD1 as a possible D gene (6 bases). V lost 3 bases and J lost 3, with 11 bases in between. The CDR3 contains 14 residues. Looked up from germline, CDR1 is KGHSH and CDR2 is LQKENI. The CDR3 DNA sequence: TGTGCCAGCTCACCTCGGCAGGGGCACACTGAAGCTTTCTTT. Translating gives CASSPRQGHTEAFF.

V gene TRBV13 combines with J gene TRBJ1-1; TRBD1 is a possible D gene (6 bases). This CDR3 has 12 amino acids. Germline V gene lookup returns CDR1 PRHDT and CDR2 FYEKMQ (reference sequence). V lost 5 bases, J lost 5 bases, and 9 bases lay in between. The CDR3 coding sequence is TGTGCCAGCAGCAGGGGGGGAACTGAAGCTTTCTTT. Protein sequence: CASSRGGTEAFF.

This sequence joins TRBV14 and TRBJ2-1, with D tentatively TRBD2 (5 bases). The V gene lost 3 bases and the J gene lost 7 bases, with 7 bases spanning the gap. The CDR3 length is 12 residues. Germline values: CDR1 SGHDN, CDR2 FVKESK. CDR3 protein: CASSHGGNEQFF. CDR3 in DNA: TGTGCCAGCAGCCACGGCGGGAATGAGCAGTTCTTC.

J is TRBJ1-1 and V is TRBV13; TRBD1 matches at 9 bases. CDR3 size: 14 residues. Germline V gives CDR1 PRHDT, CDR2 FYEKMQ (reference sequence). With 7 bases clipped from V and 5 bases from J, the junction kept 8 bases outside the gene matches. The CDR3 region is CASTQTGGETEAFF. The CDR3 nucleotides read TGTGCCAGCACCCAGACAGGGGGGGAAACTGAAGCTTTCTTT.

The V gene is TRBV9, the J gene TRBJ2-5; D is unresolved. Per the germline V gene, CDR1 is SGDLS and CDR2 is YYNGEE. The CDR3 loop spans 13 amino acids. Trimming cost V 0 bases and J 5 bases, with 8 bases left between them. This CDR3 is CASSVGGVETQYF. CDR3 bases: TGTGCCAGCAGCGTAGGTGGGGTGGAGACCCAGTACTTC.

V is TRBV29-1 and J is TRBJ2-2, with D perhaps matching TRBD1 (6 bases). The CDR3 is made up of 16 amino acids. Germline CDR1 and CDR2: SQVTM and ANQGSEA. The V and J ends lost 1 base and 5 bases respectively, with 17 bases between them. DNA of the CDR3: TGCAGCGTTGAAGGGGTCCAGGGGTCACGGACCGGGGAGCTGTTTTTT. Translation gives CSVEGVQGSRTGELFF.

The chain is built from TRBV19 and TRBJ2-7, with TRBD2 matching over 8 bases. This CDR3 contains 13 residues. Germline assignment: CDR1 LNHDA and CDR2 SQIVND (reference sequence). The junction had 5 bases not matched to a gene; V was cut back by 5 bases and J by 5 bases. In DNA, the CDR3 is TGTGCCAGTAGTGACGGGAGGGCCAACGAGCAGTACTTC. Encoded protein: CASSDGRANEQYF.

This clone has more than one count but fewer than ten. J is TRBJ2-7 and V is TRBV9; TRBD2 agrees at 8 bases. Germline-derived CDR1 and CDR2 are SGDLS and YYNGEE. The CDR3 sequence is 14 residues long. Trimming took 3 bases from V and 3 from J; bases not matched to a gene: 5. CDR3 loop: CASSAGTSIYEQYF. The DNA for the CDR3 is TGTGCCAGCAGCGCCGGGACTAGTATCTACGAGCAGTACTTC.

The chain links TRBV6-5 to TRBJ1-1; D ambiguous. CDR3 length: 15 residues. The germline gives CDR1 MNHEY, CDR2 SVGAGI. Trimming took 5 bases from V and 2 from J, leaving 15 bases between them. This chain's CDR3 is CASSPQVGFNTEAFF. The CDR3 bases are TGTGCCAGCAGTCCCCAGGTGGGATTTAACACTGAAGCTTTCTTT.

This chain's CDR3 is CASSLEVRVRFF. As DNA, the CDR3 is TGTGCCAGCAGCTTGGAAGTGAGGGTTCGGTTCTTC. This chain joins TRBV11-2 and TRBJ2-1; tentative D call: TRBD2 (5 bases). V lost 3 bases to trimming and J lost 15 bases, with 15 bases between them. The germline V gene encodes CDR1 SGHAT and CDR2 FQNNGV. The CDR3 extends over 12 amino acids.

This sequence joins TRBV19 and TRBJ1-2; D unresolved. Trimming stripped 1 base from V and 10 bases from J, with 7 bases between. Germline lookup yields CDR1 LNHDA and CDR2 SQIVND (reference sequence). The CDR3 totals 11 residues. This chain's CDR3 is CASSIGSNYTF. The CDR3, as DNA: TGTGCCAGTAGTATAGGTTCGAACTACACCTTC.

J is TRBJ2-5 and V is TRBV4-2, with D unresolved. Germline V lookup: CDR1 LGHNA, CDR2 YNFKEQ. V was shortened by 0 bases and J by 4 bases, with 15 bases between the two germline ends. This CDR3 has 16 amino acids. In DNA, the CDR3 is TGTGCCAGCAGCCAAGATCGTGCCGGATCATTAGAGACCCAGTACTTC. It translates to CASSQDRAGSLETQYF.

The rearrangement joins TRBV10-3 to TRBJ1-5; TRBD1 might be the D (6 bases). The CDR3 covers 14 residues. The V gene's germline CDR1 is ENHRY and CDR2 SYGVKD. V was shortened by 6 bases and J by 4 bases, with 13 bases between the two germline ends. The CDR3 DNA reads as TGTGCCATCAGCAGGGGAGGGGATAATCAGCCCCAGCATTTT. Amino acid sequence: CAISRGGDNQPQHF.

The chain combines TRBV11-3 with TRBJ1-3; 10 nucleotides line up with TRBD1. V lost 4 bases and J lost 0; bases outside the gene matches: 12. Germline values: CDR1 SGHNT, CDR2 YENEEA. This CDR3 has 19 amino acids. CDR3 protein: CASSSWDRGQFFSGNTIYF. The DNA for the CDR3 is TGTGCCAGCAGCTCGTGGGACAGGGGCCAGTTTTTCTCTGGAAACACCATATATTTT.

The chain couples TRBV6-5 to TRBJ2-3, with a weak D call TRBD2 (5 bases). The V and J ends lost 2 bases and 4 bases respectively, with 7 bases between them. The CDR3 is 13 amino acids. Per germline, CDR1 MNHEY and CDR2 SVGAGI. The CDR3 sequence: CASSYTSADTQYF. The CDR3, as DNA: TGTGCCAGCAGTTACACTAGTGCAGATACGCAGTATTTT.

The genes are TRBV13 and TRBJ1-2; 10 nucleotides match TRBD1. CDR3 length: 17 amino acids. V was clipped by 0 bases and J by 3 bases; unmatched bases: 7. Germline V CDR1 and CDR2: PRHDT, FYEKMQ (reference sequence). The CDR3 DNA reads TGTGCCAGCAGCTTAGGCCGGGGACAGGGGCGAGACTATGGCTACACCTTC. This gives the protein CASSLGRGQGRDYGYTF. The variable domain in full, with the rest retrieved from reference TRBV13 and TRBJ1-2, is AAGVIQSPRHLIKEKRETATLKCYPIPRHDTVYWYQQGPGQDPQFLISFYEKMQSDKGSIPDRFSAQQFSDYHSELNMSSLELGDSALYFCASSLGRGQGRDYGYTFGSGTRLTVV.

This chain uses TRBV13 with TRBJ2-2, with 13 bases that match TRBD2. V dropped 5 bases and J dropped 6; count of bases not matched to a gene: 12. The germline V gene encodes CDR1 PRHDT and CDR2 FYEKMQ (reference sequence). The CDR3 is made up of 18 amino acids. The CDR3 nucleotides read TGTGCCAGCAGCCTACGGACTAGCGGGAGTATTCTGGCCGGGGAGCTGTTTTTT. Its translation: CASSLRTSGSILAGELFF.

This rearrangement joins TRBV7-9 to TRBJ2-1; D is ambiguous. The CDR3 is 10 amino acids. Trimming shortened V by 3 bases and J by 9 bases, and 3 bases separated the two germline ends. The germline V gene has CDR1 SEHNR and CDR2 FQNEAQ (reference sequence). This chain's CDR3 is CASSLREQFF. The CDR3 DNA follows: TGTGCCAGCAGCTTGCGTGAGCAGTTCTTC.

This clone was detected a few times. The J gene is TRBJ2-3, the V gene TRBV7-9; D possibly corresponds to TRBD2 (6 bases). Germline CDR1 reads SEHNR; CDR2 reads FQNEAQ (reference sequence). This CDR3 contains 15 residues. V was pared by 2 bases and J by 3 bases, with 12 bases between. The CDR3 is CASSLFRGRTDTQYF. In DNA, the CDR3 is TGTGCCAGCAGCTTATTCCGGGGGAGAACAGATACGCAGTATTTT. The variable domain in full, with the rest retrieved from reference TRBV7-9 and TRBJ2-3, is DTGVSQNPRHKITKRGQNVTFRCDPISEHNRLYWYRQTLGQGPEFLTYFQNEAQLEKSRLLSDRFSAERPKGSFSTLEIQRTEQGDSAMYLCASSLFRGRTDTQYFGPGTRLTVL.